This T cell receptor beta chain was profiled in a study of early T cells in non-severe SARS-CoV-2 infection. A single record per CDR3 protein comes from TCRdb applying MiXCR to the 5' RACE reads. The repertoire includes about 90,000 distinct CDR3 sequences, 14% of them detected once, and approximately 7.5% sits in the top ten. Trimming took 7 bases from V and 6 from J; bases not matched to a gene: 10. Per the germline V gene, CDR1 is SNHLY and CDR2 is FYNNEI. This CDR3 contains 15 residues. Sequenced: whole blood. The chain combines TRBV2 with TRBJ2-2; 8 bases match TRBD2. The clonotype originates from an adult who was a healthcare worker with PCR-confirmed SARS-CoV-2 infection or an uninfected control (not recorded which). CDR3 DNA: TGTGCCAGCACCCCGGGACTAGTAGTCTCCGGGGAGCTGTTTTTT. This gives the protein CASTPGLVVSGELFF.